The TCR beta chain under discussion was sequenced for a study of cytomegalovirus exposure and HLA in healthy donors. Broader study findings: Among the sequence variants, a highly shared cluster was likely an artifact of sequencing. There were reportedly fewer N-insertions in an Asian-associated ancestry cluster than the approximately 640-donor mean, in a later analysis. Excluded: some indistinguishable V segments such as TRBV6-2 and TRBV6-3.

Primers for the PCR totalled 60 Vbeta and 13 Jbeta. As handled by the study authors: Later, 65 million to 85 million unique TCR beta chains were counted in an analysis, and approximately 9.9 million of them were shared. Some clones are missing from TCRdb's copy, which holds only in-frame ones; the method was immunoSEQ multiplex PCR. The V and J calls and the clone size are those of that table, but D and trimming were determined from the DNA. Altogether some 120,000 clones are present, approximately 80% being singletons, with the ten largest covering roughly 20%. V lost 4 bases and J 0 bases, leaving 7 bases between the germline ends. Germline CDR1 and CDR2: MNHNS and SASEGT. The CDR3 is 14 residues long. A note on this clone: As yet, its antigen is unknown.

The TCR originated in a man aged 25 to 40 in good health and CMV-seropositive. This rearrangement joins TRBV6-1 to TRBJ1-3; D ambiguous. What was sequenced was PBMCs. CDR3 nucleotides: TGTGCCAGCAGTGTCGGGAACTCTGGAAACACCATATATTTT. It is translated as CASSVGNSGNTIYF.